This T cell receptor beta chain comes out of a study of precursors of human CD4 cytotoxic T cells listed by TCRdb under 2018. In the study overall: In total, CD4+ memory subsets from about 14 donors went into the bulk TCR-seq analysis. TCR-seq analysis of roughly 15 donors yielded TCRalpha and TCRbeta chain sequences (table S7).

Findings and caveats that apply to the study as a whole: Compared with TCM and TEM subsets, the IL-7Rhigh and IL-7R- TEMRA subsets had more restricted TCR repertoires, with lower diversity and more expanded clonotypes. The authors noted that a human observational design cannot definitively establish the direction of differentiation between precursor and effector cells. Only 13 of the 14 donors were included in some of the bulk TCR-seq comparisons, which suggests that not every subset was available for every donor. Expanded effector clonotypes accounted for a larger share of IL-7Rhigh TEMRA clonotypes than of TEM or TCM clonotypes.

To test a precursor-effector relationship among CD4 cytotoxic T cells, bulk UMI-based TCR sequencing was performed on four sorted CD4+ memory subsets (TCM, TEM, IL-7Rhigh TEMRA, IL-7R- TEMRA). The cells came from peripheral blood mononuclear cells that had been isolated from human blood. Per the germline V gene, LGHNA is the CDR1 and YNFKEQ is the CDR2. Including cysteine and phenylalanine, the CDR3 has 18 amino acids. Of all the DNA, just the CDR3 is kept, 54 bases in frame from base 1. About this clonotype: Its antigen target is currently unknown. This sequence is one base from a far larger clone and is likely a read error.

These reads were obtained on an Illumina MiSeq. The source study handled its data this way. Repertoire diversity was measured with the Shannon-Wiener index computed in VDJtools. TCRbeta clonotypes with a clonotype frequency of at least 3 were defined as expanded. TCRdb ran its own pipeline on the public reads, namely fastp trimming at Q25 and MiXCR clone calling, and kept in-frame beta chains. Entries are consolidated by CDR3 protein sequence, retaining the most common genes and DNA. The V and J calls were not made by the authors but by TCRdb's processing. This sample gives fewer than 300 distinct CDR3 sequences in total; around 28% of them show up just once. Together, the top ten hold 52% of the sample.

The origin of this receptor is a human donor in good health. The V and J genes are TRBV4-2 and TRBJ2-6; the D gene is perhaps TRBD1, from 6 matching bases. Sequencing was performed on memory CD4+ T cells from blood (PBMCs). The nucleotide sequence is TGTGCCAGCAGTTCCGTGGGGACAAGGGCATCTGGGGCCAACGTCCTGGCTTTC. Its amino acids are CASSSVGTRASGANVLAF.